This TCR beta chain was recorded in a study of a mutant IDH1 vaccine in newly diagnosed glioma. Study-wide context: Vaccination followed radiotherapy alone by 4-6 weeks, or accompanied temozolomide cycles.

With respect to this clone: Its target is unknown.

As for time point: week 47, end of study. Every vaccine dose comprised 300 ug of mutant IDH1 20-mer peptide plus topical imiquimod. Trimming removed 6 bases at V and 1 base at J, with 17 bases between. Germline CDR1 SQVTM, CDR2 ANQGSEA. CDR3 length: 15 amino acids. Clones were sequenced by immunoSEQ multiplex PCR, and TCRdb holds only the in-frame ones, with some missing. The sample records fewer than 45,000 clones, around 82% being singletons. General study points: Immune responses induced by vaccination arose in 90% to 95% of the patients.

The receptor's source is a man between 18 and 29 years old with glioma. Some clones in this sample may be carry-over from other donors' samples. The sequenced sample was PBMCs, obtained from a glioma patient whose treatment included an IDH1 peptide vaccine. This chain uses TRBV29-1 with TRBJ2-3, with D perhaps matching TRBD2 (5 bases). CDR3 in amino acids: CSVTFGRAGTDTQYF. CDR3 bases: TGCAGCGTGACTTTTGGGCGAGCGGGCACAGATACGCAGTATTTT.